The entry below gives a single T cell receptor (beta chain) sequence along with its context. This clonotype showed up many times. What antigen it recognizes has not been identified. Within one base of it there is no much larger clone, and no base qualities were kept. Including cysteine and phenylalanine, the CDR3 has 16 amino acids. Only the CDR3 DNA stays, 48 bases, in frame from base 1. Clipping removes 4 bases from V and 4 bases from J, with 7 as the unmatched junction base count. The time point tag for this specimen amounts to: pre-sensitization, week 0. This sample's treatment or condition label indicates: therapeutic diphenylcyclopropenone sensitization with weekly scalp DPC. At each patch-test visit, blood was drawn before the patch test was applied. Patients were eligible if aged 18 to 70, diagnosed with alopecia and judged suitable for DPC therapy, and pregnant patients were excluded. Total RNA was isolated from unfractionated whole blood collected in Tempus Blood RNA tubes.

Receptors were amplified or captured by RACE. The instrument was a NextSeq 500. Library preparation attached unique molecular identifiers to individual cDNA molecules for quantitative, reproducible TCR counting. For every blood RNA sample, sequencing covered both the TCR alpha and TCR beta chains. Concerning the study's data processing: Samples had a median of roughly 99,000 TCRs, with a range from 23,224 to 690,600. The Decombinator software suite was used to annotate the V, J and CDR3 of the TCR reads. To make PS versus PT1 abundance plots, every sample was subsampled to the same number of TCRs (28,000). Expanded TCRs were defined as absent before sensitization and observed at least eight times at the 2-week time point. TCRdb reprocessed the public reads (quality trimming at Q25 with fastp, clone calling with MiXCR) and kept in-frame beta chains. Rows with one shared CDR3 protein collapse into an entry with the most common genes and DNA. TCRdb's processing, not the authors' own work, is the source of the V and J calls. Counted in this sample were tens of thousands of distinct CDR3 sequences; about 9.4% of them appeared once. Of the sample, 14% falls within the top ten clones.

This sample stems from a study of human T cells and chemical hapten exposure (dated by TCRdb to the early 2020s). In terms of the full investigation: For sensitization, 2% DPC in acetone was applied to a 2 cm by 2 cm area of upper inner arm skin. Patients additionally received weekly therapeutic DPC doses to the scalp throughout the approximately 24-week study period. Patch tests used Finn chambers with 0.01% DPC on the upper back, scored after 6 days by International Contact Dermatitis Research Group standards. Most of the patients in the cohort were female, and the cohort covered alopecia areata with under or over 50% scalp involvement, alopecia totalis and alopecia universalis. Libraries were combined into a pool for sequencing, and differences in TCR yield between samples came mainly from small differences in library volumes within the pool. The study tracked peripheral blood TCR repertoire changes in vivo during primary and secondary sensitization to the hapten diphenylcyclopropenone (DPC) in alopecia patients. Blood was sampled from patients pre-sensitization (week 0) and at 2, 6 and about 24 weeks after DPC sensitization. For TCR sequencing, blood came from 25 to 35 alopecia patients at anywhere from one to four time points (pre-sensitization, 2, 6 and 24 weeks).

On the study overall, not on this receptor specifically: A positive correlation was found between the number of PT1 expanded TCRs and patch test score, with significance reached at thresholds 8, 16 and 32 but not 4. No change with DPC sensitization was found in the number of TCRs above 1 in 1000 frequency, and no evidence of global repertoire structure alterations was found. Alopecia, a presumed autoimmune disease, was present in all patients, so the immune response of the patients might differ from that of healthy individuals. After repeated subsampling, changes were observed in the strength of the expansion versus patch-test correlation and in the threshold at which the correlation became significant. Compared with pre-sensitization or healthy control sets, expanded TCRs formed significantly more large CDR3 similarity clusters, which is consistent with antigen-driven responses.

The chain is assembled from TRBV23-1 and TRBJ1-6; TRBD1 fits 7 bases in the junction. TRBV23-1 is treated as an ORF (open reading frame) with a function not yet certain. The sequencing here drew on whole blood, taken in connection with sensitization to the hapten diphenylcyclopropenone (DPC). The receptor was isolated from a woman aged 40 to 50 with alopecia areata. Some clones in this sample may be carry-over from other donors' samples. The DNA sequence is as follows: TGCGCCAGCAGTCCGGATGACAGGGAATATAATTCACCCCTCCACTTT. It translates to CASSPDDREYNSPLHF.